The subject of this entry is one T cell receptor (beta chain). Its target is unknown. Naive-designated CD8 cells lacked CD45RO, were positively enriched for CCR7, and omitted terminally differentiated effector memory CD45RA+ cells. Assay: immunoSEQ multiplex PCR; the TCRdb copy retains only in-frame clones and omits some. The table records 2 million or so clones, about 94% of them present only once. This sample is drawn from a study of shared clonotypes between healthy human individuals. Findings and caveats of the study: In having few donors, the study represented limited genetic and exposure-history diversity.

V gave up 6 bases and J gave up 11 bases, with 17 bases separating them. From germline, CDR1 is SNHLY and CDR2 FYNNEI. The CDR3 sequence is 13 residues long. The chain is built from TRBV2 and TRBJ1-5, with D maybe TRBD1 (5 bases). Sequencing was carried out using naive CD8+ T cells sorted from blood. The receptor's source is a man aged 18 to 30 in good health. The chain's CDR3 is CASSLAPRGAQHF. In nucleotides, the CDR3 is TGTGCCAGCAGCCTCGCCCCGAGGGGAGCCCAGCATTTT.